This TCR beta chain was obtained from a study of cytomegalovirus exposure and HLA in healthy donors. Primers: 60 Vbeta forward and 13 Jbeta reverse. Repertoires were generated with immunoSEQ multiplex PCR, while TCRdb's copy carries only in-frame clones and drops some. Among over 100,000 clones listed, over 60% were seen once. The ends were cut back, 3 bases at V and 7 bases at J, with 7 bases in the middle. CDR1 and CDR2 from the germline V gene are SEHNR and FQNEAQ (reference sequence). CDR3 length: 12 amino acids. The TCR sequence derives from a woman younger than 45 in good health and CMV-seronegative. J is TRBJ1-5 and V is TRBV7-9; the D is unclear. Input material: PBMCs. The CDR3 region has the DNA TGTGCCAGCAGCTTGGCGGAACAGCCCCAGCATTTT. This translates into CASSLAEQPQHF.